This TCR beta chain appears in the sequencing data of a study of naive and memory T cell subsets. An equimolar mix of two oligonucleotides served as the beta constant-region primer for TRBC1 and TRBC2. Four rounds of PCR amplified the ligated cDNA using nested alpha and beta constant-region primers plus SP2. The cDNA 3' end received a ligated single-stranded oligonucleotide carrying the SP2 primer and a 12-nucleotide UMI. TCRdb fed the UMI-ligation and nested PCR reads into MiXCR, producing one record per CDR3 protein. The sample holds some 80,000 distinct CDR3 sequences, roughly 9.3% seen once. This clonotype has a count of ten or more. Trimming left V 4 bases short and J 5 bases short, with 15 bases between. From germline, CDR1 is MDHEN and CDR2 SYDVKM. The CDR3 spans 16 residues.

Sequenced: naive CD8+ T cells from blood. The rearrangement uses TRBV28 and TRBJ1-6; weak D call: TRBD1 (5 bases). The receptor comes from a human donor in good health. CDR3 bases: TGTGCCAGCAGTTCTGTAACCGGGACGGATAATTCACCCCTCCACTTT. Its protein is CASSSVTGTDNSPLHF.